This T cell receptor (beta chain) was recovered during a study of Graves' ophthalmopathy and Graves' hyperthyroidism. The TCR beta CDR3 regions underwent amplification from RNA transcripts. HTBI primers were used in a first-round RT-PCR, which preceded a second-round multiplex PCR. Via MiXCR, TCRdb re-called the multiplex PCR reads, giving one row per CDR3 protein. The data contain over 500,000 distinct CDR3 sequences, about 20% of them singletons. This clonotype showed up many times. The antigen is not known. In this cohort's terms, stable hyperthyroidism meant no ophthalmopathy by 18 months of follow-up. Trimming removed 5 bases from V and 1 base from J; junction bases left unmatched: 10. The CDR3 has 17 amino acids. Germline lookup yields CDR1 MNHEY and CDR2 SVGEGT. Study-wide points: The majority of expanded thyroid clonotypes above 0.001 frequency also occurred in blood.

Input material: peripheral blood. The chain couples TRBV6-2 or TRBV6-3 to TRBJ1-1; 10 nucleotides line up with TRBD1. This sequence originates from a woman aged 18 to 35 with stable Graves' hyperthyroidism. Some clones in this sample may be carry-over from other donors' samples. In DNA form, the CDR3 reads TGTGCCAGCAGTCCCCAAGGGACAGGGGACCGGAACACTGAAGCTTTCTTT. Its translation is CASSPQGTGDRNTEAFF.